The table lists the clone carrying this TCR beta chain with many counts. The CDR3 covers 14 residues. Germline CDR1 is SGDLS and CDR2 is YYNGEE. Trimming pared 0 bases from V and 4 bases from J, leaving 8 bases between. TCRdb reanalyzed the PCR reads via MiXCR. In the table there are about 24,000 clones, around an eighth of which are singletons. Patients underwent thyroid surgery, and none had received any treatment before it. These data originate in a study of metastatic and nonmetastatic thyroid tumors. This clonotype originated in a female donor with papillary thyroid cancer or a benign thyroid nodule (not recorded which). Some clones in this sample may be carry-over from other donors' samples. Sequenced input: blood. This rearrangement joins TRBV9 to TRBJ1-3; unclear D gene. The CDR3 coding sequence is TGTGCCAGCAGCGTAGCGGCAGCCGGAAACACCATATATTTT. Protein sequence: CASSVAAAGNTIYF.